This T cell receptor (beta chain) was found in a study of shared clonotypes between healthy human individuals. The CDR3 is made up of 13 amino acids. CDR1 is SNHLY and CDR2 is FYNNEI in the germline V gene. V was pared by 5 bases and J by 8 bases, with 10 bases between. Profiled with immunoSEQ multiplex PCR; TCRdb holds only in-frame clones, not every one. The data contain 950,000 to 1,100,000 clones, around 74% of them singletons. Sequenced sample: memory CD4+ T cells sorted from blood. Subset in this sample: CD45RA-negative fraction. The clonotype originates from a man aged 18 to 35 in good health. The rearrangement links TRBV2 to TRBJ2-6; D is unresolved. The CDR3 is CASSPPTPNVLTF. CDR3 coding DNA: TGTGCCAGCAGTCCTCCCACACCCAACGTCCTGACTTTC.